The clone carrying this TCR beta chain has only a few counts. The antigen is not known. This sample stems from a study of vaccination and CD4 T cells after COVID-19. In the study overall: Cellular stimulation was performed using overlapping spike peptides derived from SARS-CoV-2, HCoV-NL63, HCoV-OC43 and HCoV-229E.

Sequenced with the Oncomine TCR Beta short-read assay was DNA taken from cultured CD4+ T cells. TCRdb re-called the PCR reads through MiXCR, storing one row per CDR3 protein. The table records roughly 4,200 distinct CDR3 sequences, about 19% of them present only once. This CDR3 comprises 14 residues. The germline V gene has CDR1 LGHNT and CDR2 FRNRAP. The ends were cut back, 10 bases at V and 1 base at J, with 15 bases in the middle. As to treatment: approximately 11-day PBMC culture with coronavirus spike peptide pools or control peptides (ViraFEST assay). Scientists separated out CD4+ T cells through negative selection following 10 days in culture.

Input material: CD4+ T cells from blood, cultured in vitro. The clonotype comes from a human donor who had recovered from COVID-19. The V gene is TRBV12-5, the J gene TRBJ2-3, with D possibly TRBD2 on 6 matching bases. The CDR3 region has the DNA TGTGCTATTACCGGGGGTGGTGGCACAGATACGCAGTATTTT. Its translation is CAITGGGGTDTQYF.